Listed here are 10 T cell receptor beta chains from one sample, sequenced in a study of cytomegalovirus exposure and HLA in healthy donors. This PCR relied on a set of 60 Vbeta primers and 13 Jbeta primers. Libraries were prepared by immunoSEQ multiplex PCR; TCRdb keeps only in-frame clonotypes and omits some of them. The sample records over 150,000 clones, 77% being singletons. The sample consisted of PBMCs. The receptors here all came from a woman aged 25-40 years in good health and CMV-seropositive.

The rearrangement uses TRBV7-2 and TRBJ2-1; perhaps TRBD1 as D (6 bases). There are 17 residues in the CDR3. V lost 3 bases and J lost 4, with 19 bases in between. Germline CDR1 SGHTA, CDR2 FQGNSA. CDR3 bases: TGTGCCAGCAGCTTTCCCCCCAACAGGGCCTCTTACAATGAGCAGTTCTTC. Translating it yields CASSFPPNRASYNEQFF.

V is TRBV4-3 and J is TRBJ2-2; 7 nucleotides line up with TRBD1. The germline gives CDR1 LGHNA, CDR2 YSLEER. The CDR3 has 16 amino acids. V lost 4 bases and J lost 6; bases outside the gene matches: 11. The chain's CDR3 is CASSRSLVQGAGELFF. CDR3 sequence (DNA): TGCGCCAGCAGCCGGAGCCTTGTGCAGGGGGCCGGGGAGCTGTTTTTT.

J is TRBJ1-1 and V is TRBV19, with D unresolved. The V end was cut by 5 bases, the J end by 0 bases, with 10 bases between. The CDR3 spans 14 residues. Germline CDR1 LNHDA, CDR2 SQIVND (reference sequence). CDR3 DNA: TGTGCCAGTAGTTTGCCAGGTCTGAACACTGAAGCTTTCTTT. Protein sequence: CASSLPGLNTEAFF.

A few counts support this clone. The V call is TRBV6-5, the J call TRBJ1-1; maybe TRBD1 (5 bases). Germline V gene data show CDR1 as MNHEY and CDR2 as SVGAGI. Trimming removed 2 bases from V and 10 bases from J, with 11 bases in between. The CDR3 sequence is 12 residues long. The CDR3 is CASSYGGSSAFF. CDR3 in DNA: TGTGCCAGCAGTTACGGGGGGAGTTCAGCTTTCTTT.

This clone is a singleton in its sample. This chain uses TRBV5-1 with TRBJ2-1, with 12 positions matching TRBD2. This CDR3 region has 14 residues. J was trimmed by 8 bases and V by 2 bases; bases with no gene match: 2. Germline V CDR1 and CDR2: SGHRS, YFSETQ. The DNA for the CDR3 is TGCGCCAGCAGCTTCCGACTAGCGGGGGATGAGCAGTTCTTC. Protein sequence: CASSFRLAGDEQFF.

This clone was detected once. The chain employs TRBV5-4 and TRBJ2-7; 9 positions agree with TRBD1. Germline CDR1 is SGHNT and CDR2 is YYREEE (reference sequence). The ends lost 0 bases at V and 3 bases at J; junction bases unmatched: 4. The CDR3 contains 15 residues. The CDR3 here is CASSLGTGVIYEQYF. For the CDR3, the DNA is TGTGCCAGCAGCTTGGGGACAGGGGTAATCTACGAGCAGTACTTC. Full variable domain (missing parts from reference TRBV5-4 and TRBJ2-7): ETGVTQSPTHLIKTRGQQVTLRCSSQSGHNTVSWYQQALGQGPQFIFQYYREEENGRGNFPPRFSGLQFPNYSSELNVNALELDDSALYLCASSLGTGVIYEQYFGPGTRLTVT.

The sample holds a few counts of this clone. This chain links TRBV10-3 with TRBJ2-7; 12 bases are a match to TRBD2. CDR1 and CDR2 from the germline V gene are ENHRY and SYGVKD. J was trimmed by 3 bases and V by 5 bases; bases with no gene match: 5. This CDR3 comprises 15 residues. CDR3 sequence reads: CAISNRLAGDYEQYF. CDR3 DNA: TGTGCCATCAGTAATCGACTAGCGGGAGACTACGAGCAGTACTTC.

This chain connects TRBV28 to TRBJ2-7; 10 bases match TRBD1. V shed 7 bases, J shed 3 bases, and the junction held 9 bases outside the gene matches. The germline V gene has CDR1 MDHEN and CDR2 SYDVKM. The CDR3 covers 15 residues. The CDR3 DNA is TGTGCCAGCAAATCCCGGGGGACAGGGGTCTACGAGCAGTACTTC. This encodes CASKSRGTGVYEQYF.

The count of this clone is one. The rearrangement joins TRBV4-2 to TRBJ2-7, with D perhaps TRBD1 (6 bases). Germline V lookup: CDR1 LGHNA, CDR2 YNFKEQ. The length of the CDR3 is 14 residues. Trimming left V 4 bases short and J 6 bases short, with 16 bases between. As DNA, the CDR3 is TGTGCCAGCAGCCCGGAGCCACTGGGGGCCGAGCAGTACTTC. Its protein product is CASSPEPLGAEQYF.

The chain joins TRBV5-8 to TRBJ2-7; 9 nucleotides align to TRBD2. CDR3 size: 15 residues. The J segment lost 3 bases and the V segment lost 1 base, leaving 5 bases of the junction unmatched. The germline V gene encodes CDR1 SGHTS and CDR2 YDEGEE. The CDR3 region is CASSLKTSGYYEQYF. CDR3 nucleotides: TGTGCCAGCAGCTTGAAGACTAGCGGTTACTACGAGCAGTACTTC.